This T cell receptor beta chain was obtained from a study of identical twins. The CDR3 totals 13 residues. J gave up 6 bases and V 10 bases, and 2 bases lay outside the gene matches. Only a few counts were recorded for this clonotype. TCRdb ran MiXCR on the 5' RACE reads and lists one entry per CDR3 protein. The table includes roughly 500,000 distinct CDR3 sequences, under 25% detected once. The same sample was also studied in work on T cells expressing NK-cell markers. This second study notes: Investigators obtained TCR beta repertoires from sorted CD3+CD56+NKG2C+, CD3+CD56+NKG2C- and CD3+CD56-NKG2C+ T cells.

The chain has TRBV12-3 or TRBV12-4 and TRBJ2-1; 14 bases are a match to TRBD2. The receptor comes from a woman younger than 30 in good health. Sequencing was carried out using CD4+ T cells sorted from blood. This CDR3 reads CATGTSGGNEQFF. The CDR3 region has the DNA TGTGCCACCGGGACTAGCGGGGGCAATGAGCAGTTCTTC.